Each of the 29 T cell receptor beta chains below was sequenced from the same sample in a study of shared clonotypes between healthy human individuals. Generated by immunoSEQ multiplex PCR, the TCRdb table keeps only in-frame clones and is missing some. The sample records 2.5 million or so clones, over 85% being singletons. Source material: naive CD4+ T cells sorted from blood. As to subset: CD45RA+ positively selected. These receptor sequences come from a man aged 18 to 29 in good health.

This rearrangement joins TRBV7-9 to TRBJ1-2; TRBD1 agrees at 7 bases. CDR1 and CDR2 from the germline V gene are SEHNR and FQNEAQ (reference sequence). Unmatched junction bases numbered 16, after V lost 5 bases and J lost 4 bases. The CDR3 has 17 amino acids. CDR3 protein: CASSPNPGLGQSYGYTF. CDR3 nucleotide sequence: TGTGCCAGCAGCCCAAACCCCGGACTGGGACAGAGCTATGGCTACACCTTC.

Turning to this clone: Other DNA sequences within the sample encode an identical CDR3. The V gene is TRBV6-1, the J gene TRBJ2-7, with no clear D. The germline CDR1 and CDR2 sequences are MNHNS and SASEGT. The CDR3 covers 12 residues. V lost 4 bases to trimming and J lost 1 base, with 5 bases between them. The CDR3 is CASSGVSYEQYF. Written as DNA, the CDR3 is TGTGCCAGCAGTGGCGTTTCCTACGAGCAGTACTTC.

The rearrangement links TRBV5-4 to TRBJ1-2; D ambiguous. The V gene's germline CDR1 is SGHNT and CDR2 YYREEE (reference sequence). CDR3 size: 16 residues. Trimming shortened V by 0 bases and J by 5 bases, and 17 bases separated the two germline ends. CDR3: CASSLGPVPRDYGYTF. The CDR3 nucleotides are TGTGCCAGCAGCTTGGGTCCGGTCCCCCGGGATTATGGCTACACCTTC.

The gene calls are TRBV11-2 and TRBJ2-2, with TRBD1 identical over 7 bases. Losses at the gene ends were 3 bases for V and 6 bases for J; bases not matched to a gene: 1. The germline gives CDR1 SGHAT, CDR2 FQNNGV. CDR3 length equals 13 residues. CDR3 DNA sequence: TGTGCCAGCAGCTTTACAGGGGCCGGGGAGCTGTTTTTT. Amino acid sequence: CASSFTGAGELFF. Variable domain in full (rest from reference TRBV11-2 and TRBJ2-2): EAGVAQSPRYKIIEKRQSVAFWCNPISGHATLYWYQQILGQGPKLLIQFQNNGVVDDSQLPKDRFSAERLKGVDSTLKIQPAKLEDSAVYLCASSFTGAGELFFGEGSRLTVL.

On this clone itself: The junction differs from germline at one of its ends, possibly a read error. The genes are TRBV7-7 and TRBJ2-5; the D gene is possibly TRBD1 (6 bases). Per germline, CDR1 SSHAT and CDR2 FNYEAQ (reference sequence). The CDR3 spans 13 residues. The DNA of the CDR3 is TGTGCTAGCAGCTTTGACAGGCAAGAGACCCAGTACTTC. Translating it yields CASSFDRQETQYF.

CDR3 bases: TGTGCCATCAGCCAAAGCGGGAGTGGGCAGTTCTTC. It yields the protein CAISQSGSGQFF. The chain employs TRBV10-3 and TRBJ2-1; the match to TRBD2 covers 8 bases. Germline values: CDR1 ENHRY, CDR2 SYGVKD. This CDR3 is 12 amino acids long. Unmatched junction bases numbered 7, after V lost 6 bases and J lost 12 bases.

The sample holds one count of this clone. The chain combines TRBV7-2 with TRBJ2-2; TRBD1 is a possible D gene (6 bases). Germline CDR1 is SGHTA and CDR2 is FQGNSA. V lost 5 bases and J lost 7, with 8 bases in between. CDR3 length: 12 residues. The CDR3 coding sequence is TGTGCCAGCAGCCGGGACATCGGGGAGCTGTTTTTT. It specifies CASSRDIGELFF.

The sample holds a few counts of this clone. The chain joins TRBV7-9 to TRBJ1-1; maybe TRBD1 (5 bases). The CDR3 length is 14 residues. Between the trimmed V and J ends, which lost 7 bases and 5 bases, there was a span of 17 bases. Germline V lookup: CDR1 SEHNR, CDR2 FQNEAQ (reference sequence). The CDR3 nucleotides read TGTGCCAGCAAATACAGAGGGGCGGAAACTGAAGCTTTCTTT. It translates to CASKYRGAETEAFF.

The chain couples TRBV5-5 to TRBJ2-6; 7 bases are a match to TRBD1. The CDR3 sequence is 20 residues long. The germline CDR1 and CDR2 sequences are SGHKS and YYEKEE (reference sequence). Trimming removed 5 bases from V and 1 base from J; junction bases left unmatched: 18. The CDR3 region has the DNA TGTGCCAGCAGACCCGCAGGTACAGGGGCTTTTTGGTCTGGGGCCAACGTCCTGACTTTC. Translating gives CASRPAGTGAFWSGANVLTF.

The CDR3 is CAISELGRSYYEQYF. The CDR3 nucleotides read TGTGCCATCAGTGAGTTAGGGCGATCCTACTACGAGCAGTACTTC. V and J are TRBV10-3 and TRBJ2-7; D remains ambiguous. With 1 base removed from V and 3 bases from J, the gap between germline ends came to 13 bases. The CDR3 covers 15 residues. Per the germline V gene, CDR1 is ENHRY and CDR2 is SYGVKD.

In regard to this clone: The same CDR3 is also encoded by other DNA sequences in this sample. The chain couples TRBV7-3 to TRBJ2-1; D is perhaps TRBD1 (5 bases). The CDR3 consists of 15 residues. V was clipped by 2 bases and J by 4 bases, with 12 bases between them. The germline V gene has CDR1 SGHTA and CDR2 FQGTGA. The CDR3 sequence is CASSLGQGGYNEQFF. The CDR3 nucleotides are TGTGCCAGCAGCTTAGGTCAGGGTGGGTACAATGAGCAGTTCTTC.

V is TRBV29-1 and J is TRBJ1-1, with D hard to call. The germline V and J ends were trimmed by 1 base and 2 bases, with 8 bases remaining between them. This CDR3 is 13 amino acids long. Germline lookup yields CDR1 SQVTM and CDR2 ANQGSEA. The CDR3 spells CSVEVSRNTEAFF. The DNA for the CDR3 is TGCAGCGTTGAAGTATCCAGAAACACTGAAGCTTTCTTT.

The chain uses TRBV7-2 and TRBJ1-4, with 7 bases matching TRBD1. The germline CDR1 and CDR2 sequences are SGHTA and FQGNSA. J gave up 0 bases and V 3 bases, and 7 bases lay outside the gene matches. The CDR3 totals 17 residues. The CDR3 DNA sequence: TGTGCCAGCAGCTTTGTAGGGGGCGGGACAACTAATGAAAAACTGTTTTTT. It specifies CASSFVGGGTTNEKLFF.

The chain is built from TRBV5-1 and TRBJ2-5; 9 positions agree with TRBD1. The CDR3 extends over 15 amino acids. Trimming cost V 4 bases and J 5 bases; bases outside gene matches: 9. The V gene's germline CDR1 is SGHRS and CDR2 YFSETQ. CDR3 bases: TGCGCCAGCAGCCAGGGACAGGGAGGAAGGGAGACCCAGTACTTC. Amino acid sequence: CASSQGQGGRETQYF.

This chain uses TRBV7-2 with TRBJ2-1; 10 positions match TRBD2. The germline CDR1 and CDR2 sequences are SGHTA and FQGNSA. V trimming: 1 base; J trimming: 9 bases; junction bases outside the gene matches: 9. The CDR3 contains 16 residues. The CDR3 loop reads CASSLGVSSGGLEQFF. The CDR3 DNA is TGTGCCAGCAGCTTAGGTGTGTCTAGCGGGGGCCTTGAGCAGTTCTTC.

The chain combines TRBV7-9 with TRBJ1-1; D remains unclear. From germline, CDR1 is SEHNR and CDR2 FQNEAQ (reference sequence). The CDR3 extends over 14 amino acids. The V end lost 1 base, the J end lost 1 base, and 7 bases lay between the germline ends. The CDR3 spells CASSLGFENTEAFF. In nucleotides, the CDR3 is TGTGCCAGCAGCTTAGGTTTTGAGAACACTGAAGCTTTCTTT. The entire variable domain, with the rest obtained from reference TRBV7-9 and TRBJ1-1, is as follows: DTGVSQNPRHKITKRGQNVTFRCDPISEHNRLYWYRQTLGQGPEFLTYFQNEAQLEKSRLLSDRFSAERPKGSFSTLEIQRTEQGDSAMYLCASSLGFENTEAFFGQGTRLTVV.

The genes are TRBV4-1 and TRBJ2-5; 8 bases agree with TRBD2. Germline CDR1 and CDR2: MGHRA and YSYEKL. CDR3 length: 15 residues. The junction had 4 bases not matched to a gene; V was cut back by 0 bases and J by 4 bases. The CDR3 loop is CASSQDRLAGETQYF. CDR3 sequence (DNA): TGCGCCAGCAGCCAAGATCGGCTAGCGGGAGAGACCCAGTACTTC.

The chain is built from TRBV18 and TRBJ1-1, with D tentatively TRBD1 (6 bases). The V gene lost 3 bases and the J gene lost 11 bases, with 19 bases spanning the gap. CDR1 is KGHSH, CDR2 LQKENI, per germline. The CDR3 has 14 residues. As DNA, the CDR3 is TGTGCCAGCTCACCCAGGGGAGAGGGCCGCGAGGCTTTCTTT. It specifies CASSPRGEGREAFF.

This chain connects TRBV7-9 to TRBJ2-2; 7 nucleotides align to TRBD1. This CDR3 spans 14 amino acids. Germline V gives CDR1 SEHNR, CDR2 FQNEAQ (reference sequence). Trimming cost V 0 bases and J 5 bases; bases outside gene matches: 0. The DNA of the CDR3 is TGTGCCAGCAGCTTAGCGACAGGGACCGGGGAGCTGTTTTTT. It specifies CASSLATGTGELFF.

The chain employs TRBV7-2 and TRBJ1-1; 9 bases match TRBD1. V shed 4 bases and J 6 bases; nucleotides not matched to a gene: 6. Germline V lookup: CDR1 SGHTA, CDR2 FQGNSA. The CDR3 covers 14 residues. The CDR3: CASSSRTGVAEAFF. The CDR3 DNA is TGTGCCAGCAGCTCAAGGACAGGGGTTGCTGAAGCTTTCTTT.

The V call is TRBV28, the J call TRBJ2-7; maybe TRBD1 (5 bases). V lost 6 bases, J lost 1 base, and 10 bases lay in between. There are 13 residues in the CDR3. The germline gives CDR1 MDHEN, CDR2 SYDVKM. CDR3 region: CASSPDISYEQYF. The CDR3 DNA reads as TGTGCCAGCAGCCCGGACATATCCTACGAGCAGTACTTC.

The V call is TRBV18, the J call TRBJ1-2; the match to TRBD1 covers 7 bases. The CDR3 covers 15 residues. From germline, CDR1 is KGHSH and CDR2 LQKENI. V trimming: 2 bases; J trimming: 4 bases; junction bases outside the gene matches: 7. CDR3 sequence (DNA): TGTGCCAGCTCACCATTAGGGGGCCAGGTCTATGGCTACACCTTC. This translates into CASSPLGGQVYGYTF.

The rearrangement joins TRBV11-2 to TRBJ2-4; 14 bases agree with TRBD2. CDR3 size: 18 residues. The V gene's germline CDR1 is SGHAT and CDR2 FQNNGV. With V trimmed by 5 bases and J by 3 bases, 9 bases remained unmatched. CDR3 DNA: TGTGCCAGCAGCCTACCACCGGGACTAGCGGGAGTCAAAAACATTCAGTACTTC. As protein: CASSLPPGLAGVKNIQYF.

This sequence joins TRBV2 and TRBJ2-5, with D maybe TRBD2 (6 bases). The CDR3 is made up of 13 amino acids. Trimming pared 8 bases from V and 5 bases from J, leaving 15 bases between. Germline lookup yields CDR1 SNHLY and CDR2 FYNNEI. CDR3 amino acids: CASRPSGVETQYF. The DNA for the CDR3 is TGTGCCAGCCGTCCGTCGGGGGTGGAGACCCAGTACTTC.

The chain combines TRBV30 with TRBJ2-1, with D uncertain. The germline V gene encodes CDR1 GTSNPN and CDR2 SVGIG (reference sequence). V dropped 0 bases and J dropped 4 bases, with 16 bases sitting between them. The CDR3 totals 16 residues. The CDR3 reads CAWSVKTAVLYNEQFF. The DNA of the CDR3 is TGTGCCTGGAGTGTAAAGACGGCAGTCCTATACAATGAGCAGTTCTTC.

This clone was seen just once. The CDR3 here is CASSLYRDSYEQYF. The CDR3 coding sequence is TGTGCCAGCAGCCTGTATAGGGACTCCTACGAGCAGTACTTC. This chain connects TRBV7-6 to TRBJ2-7, with D unresolved. The ends were cut back, 5 bases at V and 0 bases at J, with 11 bases in the middle. The length of the CDR3 is 14 residues. Germline V gene sequence: CDR1 SGHVS, CDR2 FNYEAQ.

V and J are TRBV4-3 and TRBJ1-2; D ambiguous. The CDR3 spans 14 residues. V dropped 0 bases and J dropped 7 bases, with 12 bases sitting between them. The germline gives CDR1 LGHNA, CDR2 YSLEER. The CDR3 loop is CASSQESGSGGYTF. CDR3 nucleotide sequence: TGCGCCAGCAGCCAAGAATCAGGCTCGGGTGGCTACACCTTC.

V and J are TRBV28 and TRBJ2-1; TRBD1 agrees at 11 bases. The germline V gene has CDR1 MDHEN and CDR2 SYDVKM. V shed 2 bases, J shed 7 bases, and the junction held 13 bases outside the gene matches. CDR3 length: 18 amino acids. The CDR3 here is CASSLTMVGTGGRNEQFF. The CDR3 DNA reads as TGTGCCAGCAGTTTAACGATGGTCGGGACAGGGGGTCGGAATGAGCAGTTCTTC.

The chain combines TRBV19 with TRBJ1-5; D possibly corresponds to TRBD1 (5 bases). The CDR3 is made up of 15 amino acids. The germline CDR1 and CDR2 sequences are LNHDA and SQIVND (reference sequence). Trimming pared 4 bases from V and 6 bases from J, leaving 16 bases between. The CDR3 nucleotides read TGTGCCAGTAGTACGGTCGGGCAGGGATTTCAGCCCCAGCATTTT. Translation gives CASSTVGQGFQPQHF.